What follows is one T cell receptor (beta chain) and its context. The record originates from a study of identifying expanded T cells in peripheral blood. During the collection period, no donor immune events like infections were recorded. Libraries were prepared by immunoSEQ multiplex PCR; TCRdb keeps only in-frame clonotypes and omits some of them. The table includes 65,000 to 95,000 clones, 84% detected once. The CDR3 covers 15 residues. Trimming removed 4 bases from V and 1 base from J, with 13 bases in between. Germline values: CDR1 SNHLY, CDR2 FYNNEI. V usage is TRBV2 and J usage is TRBJ1-2; D not resolved. Sequencing used blood. The TCR sequence derives from a person aged 18 to 69 in good health. CDR3 amino acids: CASSARPVLNYGYTF. The CDR3 DNA sequence: TGTGCCAGCAGTGCGAGGCCCGTTCTTAACTATGGCTACACCTTC.